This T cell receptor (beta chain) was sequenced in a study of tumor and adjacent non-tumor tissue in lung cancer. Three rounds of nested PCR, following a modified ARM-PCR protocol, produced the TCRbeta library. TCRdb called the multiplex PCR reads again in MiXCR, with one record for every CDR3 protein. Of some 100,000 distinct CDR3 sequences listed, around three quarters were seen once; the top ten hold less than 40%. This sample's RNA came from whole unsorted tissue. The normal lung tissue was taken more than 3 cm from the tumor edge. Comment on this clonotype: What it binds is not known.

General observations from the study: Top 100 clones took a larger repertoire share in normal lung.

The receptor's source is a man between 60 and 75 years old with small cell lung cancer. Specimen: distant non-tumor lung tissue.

CDR3 sequence: CASSRRGGPGTYMQYF. CDR3 bases: TGTGCCAGCAGTCGTCGAGGGGGGCCGGGAACATATATGCAGTATTTT. The chain is built from TRBV4-2 and TRBJ2-3; D is possibly TRBD1 or TRBD2 (6 bases each). Germline V gene lookup returns CDR1 LGHNA and CDR2 YNFKEQ. V lost 6 bases and J lost 11, with 27 bases in between. CDR3 length: 16 amino acids.